This record looks at one TCR beta chain sequence and its context. The antigen remains undetermined. Profiling relied on immunoSEQ multiplex PCR, and the TCRdb table lists in-frame clones only, not all of them. The table shows approximately 44,000 clones, with approximately 83% occurring only once. This entry comes from a study of OX40 agonist ivuxolimab in advanced cancers. Background on the study: A history of anti-PD-1, anti-PD-L1 or anti-CTLA-4 therapy was acceptable, and approximately 40% had some. Findings and caveats of the study: Doses of 0.1 to 3.0 mg/kg were accompanied by clonal expansion of CD4+ and CD8+ blood T cells by week 6.

Germline V gene lookup returns CDR1 SGHTA and CDR2 FQGNSA. There are 15 residues in the CDR3. Trimming stripped 1 base from V and 5 bases from J, with 9 bases between. This receptor was taken from an adult with an advanced solid tumor such as melanoma, head and neck, liver or kidney cancer. The sequences come from CD4+ or CD8+ T cells sorted from blood, collected in a trial of the OX40 agonist ivuxolimab. V is TRBV7-2 and J is TRBJ1-6; D might be TRBD1 (5 bases). CDR3 sequence: CASSLDRSDNSPLHF. The CDR3 bases are TGTGCCAGCAGCTTAGACAGGTCGGATAATTCACCCCTCCACTTT.